These 22 T cell receptor beta chains share one sample of origin, sequenced in a study of preoperative IRX-2 immunotherapy in early breast cancer. Profiled with immunoSEQ multiplex PCR; TCRdb holds only in-frame clones, not every one. Of about 5,300 clones listed, approximately 76% are singletons. Treatment in this sample: preoperative locoregional IRX-2 cytokine immunotherapy. The sample here was tumor tissue, taken before IRX-2 immunotherapy. Receptors were obtained from a human donor with breast cancer.

The genes are TRBV19 and TRBJ1-5; perhaps TRBD1 as D (5 bases). The CDR3 length is 16 residues. The ends were cut back, 6 bases at V and 6 bases at J, with 21 bases in the middle. CDR1 is LNHDA, CDR2 SQIVND, per germline (reference sequence). DNA for the CDR3: TGTGCCAGTAGCAAACAGCGGGACGCCGACCTTCAGCCCCAGCATTTT. Encoded protein: CASSKQRDADLQPQHF.

J is TRBJ1-2 and V is TRBV6-8; D uncertain. V lost 11 bases to trimming and J lost 4 bases, with 17 bases between them. Germline-derived CDR1 and CDR2 are MNHGY and SAAAGT. The CDR3 has 13 amino acids. The CDR3 region has the DNA TGTGCCCACCGAGAGAGCAGTCTCTATGGCTACACCTTC. Translated: CAHRESSLYGYTF.

The V and J genes are TRBV10-1 and TRBJ1-1; D not certain. The V and J ends lost 2 bases and 2 bases respectively, with 24 bases between them. Looked up from germline, CDR1 is WNHNN and CDR2 is SYGVQD (reference sequence). The CDR3 is 19 residues long. In DNA, the CDR3 is TGCGCCAGCAGTGAGAGGGTGGTCGTAATATTGGTCGGCAACACTGAAGCTTTCTTT. This translates into CASSERVVVILVGNTEAFF.

The rearrangement joins TRBV23-1 to TRBJ2-2; 10 positions match TRBD1. TRBV23-1 is reported as an ORF; its role is uncertain. This CDR3 spans 17 amino acids. The V and J ends lost 6 bases and 4 bases, in that order; junction bases with no gene match: 11. CDR3 in amino acids: CASSFRGQGSATGELFF. DNA for the CDR3: TGCGCCAGCAGCTTCCGGGGACAGGGGTCGGCCACCGGGGAGCTGTTTTTT.

This clone was recorded a few times. The rearrangement joins TRBV11-3 to TRBJ1-4; D might be TRBD1 (5 bases). CDR1 and CDR2 from the germline V gene are SGHNT and YENEEA. This CDR3 is built from 16 residues. V gave up 4 bases and J gave up 3 bases, with 15 bases separating them. CDR3 residues: CASSSPPGTPNEKLFF. CDR3 DNA: TGTGCCAGCAGCTCACCCCCCGGGACCCCTAATGAAAAACTGTTTTTT.

J is TRBJ2-2 and V is TRBV6-8; D not resolved. Germline V gene lookup returns CDR1 MNHGY and CDR2 SAAAGT. The V end lost 8 bases, the J end lost 0 bases, and 13 bases lay between the germline ends. CDR3 length equals 15 residues. The DNA of the CDR3 is TGTGCCAGCTCAGTCAGGCCCTCGAACACCGGGGAGCTGTTTTTT. This encodes CASSVRPSNTGELFF.

The V gene is TRBV29-1, the J gene TRBJ2-4, with D tentatively TRBD1 (5 bases). This CDR3 is 13 amino acids long. Germline V gives CDR1 SQVTM, CDR2 ANQGSEA. The V and J ends lost 6 bases and 3 bases respectively, with 12 bases between them. CDR3 bases: TGCAGCGTCCTGGACACTGACAAAAACATTCAGTACTTC. Protein sequence: CSVLDTDKNIQYF.

This rearrangement joins TRBV6-8 to TRBJ2-1; 7 bases map to TRBD2. Germline-derived CDR1 and CDR2 are MNHGY and SAAAGT. This CDR3 region has 18 residues. V shed 0 bases, J shed 3 bases, and the junction held 11 bases outside the gene matches. The CDR3 DNA reads as TGTGCCAGCAGTTACTCGATTTCCGGGCTAGCGGACTACAATGAGCAGTTCTTC. It yields the protein CASSYSISGLADYNEQFF.

This clone was counted only a few times. The chain links TRBV14 to TRBJ2-2; weak D call: TRBD1 (5 bases). The germline V gene has CDR1 SGHDN and CDR2 FVKESK. CDR3 length: 14 residues. Trimming took off 5 bases at V and 4 bases at J, with 11 bases between the two ends. CDR3 protein: CASSNRGSTGELFF. The CDR3 DNA sequence: TGTGCCAGCAGCAATAGGGGATCCACCGGGGAGCTGTTTTTT.

The genes are TRBV29-1 and TRBJ1-2; tentatively, D is TRBD1 (5 bases). V was clipped by 6 bases and J by 3 bases, with 14 bases between them. Germline values: CDR1 SQVTM, CDR2 ANQGSEA. This CDR3 contains 13 residues. The chain's CDR3 is CSVESGTDYGYTF. CDR3 nucleotides: TGCAGCGTGGAATCCGGGACGGACTATGGCTACACCTTC.

V usage is TRBV6-8 and J usage is TRBJ2-7, with TRBD1 identical over 7 bases. Looked up from germline, CDR1 is MNHGY and CDR2 is SAAAGT. Trimming cost V 4 bases and J 6 bases; bases outside gene matches: 12. The CDR3 consists of 15 residues. The CDR3 sequence is CASSFAQGPFGEQYF. CDR3 nucleotides: TGTGCCAGCAGTTTCGCACAGGGGCCCTTTGGCGAGCAGTACTTC.

The rearrangement joins TRBV19 to TRBJ2-5, with TRBD1 matching 8 bases. The CDR3 consists of 15 residues. The germline V gene has CDR1 LNHDA and CDR2 SQIVND (reference sequence). The trim removed 6 bases at V and 5 bases at J, leaving 11 bases unmatched. The CDR3 loop is CASSLSQGARETQYF. CDR3 bases: TGTGCCAGTAGCCTGTCGCAGGGGGCGCGGGAGACCCAGTACTTC. The full variable domain, with the rest looked up from reference TRBV19 and TRBJ2-5, is DGGITQSPKYLFRKEGQNVTLSCEQNLNHDAMYWYRQDPGQGLRLIYYSQIVNDFQKGDIAEGYSVSREKKESFPLTVTSAQKNPTAFYLCASSLSQGARETQYFGPGTRLLVL.

This clone has only one observation. The chain is built from TRBV28 and TRBJ2-6; D perhaps matches TRBD2 (6 bases). The V gene's germline CDR1 is MDHEN and CDR2 SYDVKM. The CDR3 sequence is 18 residues long. V dropped 2 bases and J dropped 0 bases, with 14 bases sitting between them. CDR3: CASSLSGGLVSGANVLTF. The CDR3 DNA is TGTGCCAGCAGTTTAAGTGGGGGACTGGTCTCTGGGGCCAACGTCCTGACTTTC.

This clone qualifies as large. The chain employs TRBV11-3 and TRBJ1-1, with D maybe TRBD1 (6 bases). V lost 4 bases and J 2 bases, leaving 14 bases between the germline ends. The germline gives CDR1 SGHNT, CDR2 YENEEA. The CDR3 runs 15 residues. The CDR3 here is CASSSRHRENTEAFF. The CDR3 DNA is TGTGCCAGCAGCTCTAGGCACAGGGAAAACACTGAAGCTTTCTTT.

The J gene is TRBJ2-1, the V gene TRBV11-3; 11 bases are a match to TRBD2. Germline V gives CDR1 SGHNT, CDR2 YENEEA. The J segment lost 5 bases and the V segment lost 5 bases, leaving 5 bases of the junction unmatched. CDR3 length equals 15 residues. The CDR3 loop is CASSALAGVNNEQFF. CDR3 DNA sequence: TGTGCCAGCAGCGCACTAGCGGGAGTAAACAATGAGCAGTTCTTC.

By frequency in the sample, this clone is medium-sized. The genes are TRBV11-3 and TRBJ1-1, with TRBD1 identical over 7 bases. CDR3 length: 16 amino acids. Trimming took 5 bases from V and 1 from J; bases not matched to a gene: 10. Per germline, CDR1 SGHNT and CDR2 YENEEA. The CDR3 loop is CASSPRQGFSNTEAFF. In DNA form, the CDR3 reads TGTGCCAGCAGCCCTAGACAGGGTTTTTCGAACACTGAAGCTTTCTTT.

This clone showed up just a few times. The gene calls are TRBV5-1 and TRBJ1-5; D unclear. The CDR3 loop spans 14 amino acids. Trimming removed 4 bases from V and 0 bases from J, with 8 bases in between. Per germline, CDR1 SGHRS and CDR2 YFSETQ. CDR3 amino acids: CASSPDPSNQPQHF. CDR3 DNA: TGCGCCAGCAGCCCAGACCCTAGCAATCAGCCCCAGCATTTT.

CDR3: CASSGTGKAATNEKLFF. The CDR3 DNA is TGTGCCAGCAGCGGGACAGGGAAGGCGGCAACTAATGAAAAACTGTTTTTT. The gene calls are TRBV11-3 and TRBJ1-4; TRBD1 matches at 9 bases. This CDR3 is 17 amino acids long. Trimming took 5 bases from V and 0 from J; bases not matched to a gene: 7. CDR1 is SGHNT and CDR2 is YENEEA in the germline V gene.

The rearrangement joins TRBV28 to TRBJ2-7, with 10 bases that match TRBD2. V lost 6 bases to trimming and J lost 4 bases; unmatched junction nucleotides: 6. The CDR3 is 14 amino acids. Germline values: CDR1 MDHEN, CDR2 SYDVKM. The CDR3 loop is CASRGAGGHYEQYF. CDR3 sequence (DNA): TGTGCCAGCAGGGGAGCGGGAGGGCATTACGAGCAGTACTTC.

CDR3 amino acids: CASSTWTGGYNTEAFF. The CDR3 DNA is TGCGCCAGCAGCACATGGACAGGGGGATATAACACTGAAGCTTTCTTT. This rearrangement joins TRBV5-1 to TRBJ1-1; 10 nucleotides line up with TRBD1. Trimming cost V 4 bases and J 2 bases; bases outside gene matches: 8. The CDR3 has 16 amino acids. The germline V gene has CDR1 SGHRS and CDR2 YFSETQ.

The chain has TRBV6-8 and TRBJ1-3; D might be TRBD1 (5 bases). V was clipped by 7 bases and J by 4 bases, with 20 bases between them. CDR3 length equals 16 residues. Germline loops: CDR1 MNHGY, CDR2 SAAAGT. The CDR3 DNA sequence: TGTGCCAGCAAGACGAGGGGCTCACGGACCGGAAACACCATATATTTT. Residues: CASKTRGSRTGNTIYF.

The rearrangement links TRBV19 to TRBJ2-1; TRBD1 matches 9 bases. The germline CDR1 and CDR2 sequences are LNHDA and SQIVND (reference sequence). J gave up 0 bases and V 10 bases, and 7 bases lay outside the gene matches. CDR3 length: 15 residues. CDR3: CATKTGGSSYNEQFF. The CDR3 coding sequence is TGTGCCACAAAGACAGGGGGGAGCTCCTACAATGAGCAGTTCTTC.